Included here is one T cell receptor (beta chain) sequence, with context. In the original workflow: Amplification with reference gene primers provided the estimates of nucleated cell counts. The repertoire was sequenced with immunoSEQ multiplex PCR; TCRdb's copy has only in-frame clones and lacks some. Clone size and the V and J calls come from that table; the DNA yielded D and trimming. The table includes tens of thousands of clones, roughly 79% detected once. This entry belongs to a study of blood T cell repertoires in COVID-19. Study-level background: The United States, Italy and Spain were the sources of the acute and convalescent COVID-19 samples. From T cells, B-cell-depleted T cells, or PBMCs came the material, which was cDNA or gDNA.

This CDR3 comprises 17 residues. Deletions cut 1 base from V and 3 bases from J, with 19 bases between. CDR1 is SGHRS and CDR2 is YFSETQ in the germline V gene. Those enrolled in Seattle joined during active infection and were followed longitudinally afterward. The source material was peripheral blood. The source is a man older than 75 with COVID-19, enrolled during active disease. The chain couples TRBV5-1 to TRBJ1-1; D is possibly TRBD1 (5 bases). The CDR3 DNA sequence: TGCGCCAGCAGCTTGTTACCTACAGGTCGCGGGGACACTGAAGCTTTCTTT. Translation: CASSLLPTGRGDTEAFF.